This TCR beta chain is drawn from a study of CD8 T cells in Susac syndrome. Study results and caveats: That the number of individuals in its TCR sequencing and HLA analysis was relatively small was acknowledged by the study.

Reverse transcription used roughly 0.45 to 1 ug RNA and random hexamers. Amplification of TCR beta CDR3 spanned 54 Vbeta and 13 Jbeta via immunoSEQ multiplex PCR. TCRdb used MiXCR to reprocess the immunoSEQ multiplex PCR reads, holding one entry per CDR3 protein. This sample has approximately 120,000 distinct CDR3 sequences, with 90% to 98% found just once. V was clipped by 2 bases and J by 6 bases, with 14 bases between them. CDR3 length: 14 residues. The germline V gene has CDR1 ENHRY and CDR2 SYGVKD. About this clonotype itself: The antigen is unknown.

Sequencing of TCR beta, carried out with a high-throughput approach, was applied to CD8+ and CD4+ T cells from the blood. Negative isolation was applied to CD8+ and CD4+ T cells, and FACS enrichment was applied to TEMRA cells. This rearrangement joins TRBV10-3 to TRBJ2-7; either TRBD1 or TRBD2 may fit D (7 bases each). The receptor was derived from a human donor in good health. The specimen sequenced was CD4+ T cells from PBMCs. This CDR3 is CAISERGGGAEQYF. CDR3 DNA: TGTGCCATCAGTGAGAGGGGAGGGGGCGCCGAGCAGTACTTC.